A single sample is the source of the 21 T cell receptor beta chains below, sequenced in a study of T cell responses to AZD1222 COVID-19 vaccine. Sequenced by immunoSEQ multiplex PCR; TCRdb stores in-frame clones only, minus some. Here the sample spans about 76,000 clones, more than 60% being singletons. The specimen comprised peripheral blood, sampled 28 days after the second dose of the MenACWY control vaccine. The source of these receptors is an adult who received the MenACWY meningococcal vaccine as a control.

This chain joins TRBV5-1 and TRBJ1-1; 7 bases agree with TRBD1. The CDR3 has 16 residues. Germline lookup yields CDR1 SGHRS and CDR2 YFSETQ. V was clipped by 2 bases and J by 0 bases; unmatched bases: 7. The CDR3, as DNA: TGCGCCAGCAGCTTTGGGGGGGACAGATTGAACACTGAAGCTTTCTTT. Its translation is CASSFGGDRLNTEAFF. The full variable domain, its missing parts supplied by reference TRBV5-1 and TRBJ1-1, is KAGVTQTPRYLIKTRGQQVTLSCSPISGHRSVSWYQQTPGQGLQFLFEYFSETQRNKGNFPGRFSGRQFSNSRSEMNVSTLELGDSALYLCASSFGGDRLNTEAFFGQGTRLTVV.

This clone has only one observation. The chain has TRBV7-9 and TRBJ1-2; no definite D call. Trimming shortened V by 5 bases and J by 2 bases, and 9 bases separated the two germline ends. Germline-derived CDR1 and CDR2 are SEHNR and FQNEAQ (reference sequence). The CDR3 is made up of 13 amino acids. In nucleotides, the CDR3 is TGTGCCAGCAGCGCCCTCCTGAACTATGGCTACACCTTC. Translation gives CASSALLNYGYTF.

The chain has TRBV6-6 and TRBJ2-7, with 12 bases fitting TRBD2. The V gene's germline CDR1 is MNHNY and CDR2 SVGAGI (reference sequence). V lost 7 bases and J lost 6; bases outside the gene matches: 1. The CDR3 is made up of 12 amino acids. CDR3 residues: CASKGLAGEQYF. The DNA for the CDR3 is TGTGCCAGCAAGGGACTAGCGGGCGAGCAGTACTTC.

This clone was seen a few times. J is TRBJ2-4 and V is TRBV7-9; D unresolved. Between the trimmed V and J ends, which lost 4 bases and 11 bases, there was a span of 9 bases. The CDR3 loop spans 11 amino acids. CDR1 SEHNR and CDR2 FQNEAQ come from the germline V gene (reference sequence). The CDR3 loop is CASSSAVVQYF. The CDR3, as DNA: TGTGCCAGCAGCTCCGCTGTCGTTCAGTACTTC.

This clone was observed once. V is TRBV11-2 and J is TRBJ1-6; 7 positions agree with TRBD1. This CDR3 is 16 amino acids long. With 0 bases clipped from V and 9 bases from J, the junction kept 8 bases outside the gene matches. Germline V gene sequence: CDR1 SGHAT, CDR2 FQNNGV. This chain's CDR3 is CASSLDIGDSFSPLHF. The DNA for the CDR3 is TGTGCCAGCAGCTTAGATATCGGGGACAGTTTTTCACCCCTCCACTTT. The whole variable domain, filled in from reference TRBV11-2 and TRBJ1-6, reads EAGVAQSPRYKIIEKRQSVAFWCNPISGHATLYWYQQILGQGPKLLIQFQNNGVVDDSQLPKDRFSAERLKGVDSTLKIQPAKLEDSAVYLCASSLDIGDSFSPLHFGNGTRLTVT.

The chain links TRBV19 to TRBJ1-6, with 11 positions matching TRBD1. This CDR3 has 15 residues. Trimming at V came to 6 bases and at J to 5 bases, leaving 3 bases not matched to a gene. Germline V lookup: CDR1 LNHDA, CDR2 SQIVND (reference sequence). CDR3 in DNA: TGTGCCAGTAGAGGGGGACAGGGGGATAATTCACCCCTCCACTTT. Protein product: CASRGGQGDNSPLHF.

The chain links TRBV7-2 to TRBJ2-1; D remains ambiguous. CDR1 and CDR2 (germline): SGHTA, FQGNSA. V lost 2 bases, J lost 5 bases, and 4 bases lay in between. This CDR3 is built from 12 residues. CDR3: CASSLNHNEQFF. The CDR3 DNA sequence: TGTGCCAGCAGCTTAAACCACAATGAGCAGTTCTTC.

This chain joins TRBV5-1 and TRBJ1-2; weak D call: TRBD1 (5 bases). Germline V lookup: CDR1 SGHRS, CDR2 YFSETQ. V was pared by 4 bases and J by 0 bases, with 7 bases between. The CDR3 extends over 13 amino acids. DNA for the CDR3: TGCGCCAGCAGCCCGACAGCTAACTATGGCTACACCTTC. Translation: CASSPTANYGYTF.

The chain recombines TRBV28 with TRBJ1-2, with TRBD1 matching 11 bases. Losses at the gene ends were 8 bases for V and 7 bases for J; bases not matched to a gene: 3. Germline-derived CDR1 and CDR2 are MDHEN and SYDVKM. The CDR3 covers 12 residues. CDR3 amino acids: CASWTGGGGYTF. CDR3 coding DNA: TGTGCCAGCTGGACAGGGGGCGGTGGCTACACCTTC.

The chain carries TRBV5-4 and TRBJ2-7, with TRBD1 matching over 10 bases. The CDR3 is made up of 15 amino acids. CDR1 is SGHNT, CDR2 YYREEE, per germline (reference sequence). Losses at the gene ends were 2 bases for V and 7 bases for J; bases not matched to a gene: 9. CDR3 coding DNA: TGTGCCAGCAGCTTAGGGACAGGGGTTTCTGGTGAGCAGTACTTC. Translated, it gives CASSLGTGVSGEQYF.

The chain is built from TRBV2 and TRBJ1-1; TRBD1 agrees at 7 bases. Germline V lookup: CDR1 SNHLY, CDR2 FYNNEI. The junction had 4 bases not matched to a gene; V was cut back by 5 bases and J by 1 base. The CDR3 has 14 residues. The CDR3 sequence: CASSRGGQNTEAFF. The CDR3 DNA sequence: TGTGCCAGCAGTCGAGGGGGCCAGAACACTGAAGCTTTCTTT.

The V and J genes are TRBV28 and TRBJ2-7, with D perhaps TRBD1 (6 bases). Between the trimmed V and J ends, which lost 6 bases and 10 bases, there was a span of 22 bases. Germline loops: CDR1 MDHEN, CDR2 SYDVKM. This CDR3 is 14 amino acids long. CDR3 in DNA: TGTGCCAGCAGCCGACAGGCCGGGACCCTCGGACAGTACTTC. Protein: CASSRQAGTLGQYF.

V usage is TRBV5-1 and J usage is TRBJ1-2; 11 positions agree with TRBD1. The CDR3 extends over 16 amino acids. V was pared by 4 bases and J by 6 bases, with 11 bases of the junction left unmatched. Per the germline V gene, CDR1 is SGHRS and CDR2 is YFSETQ. The CDR3 loop is CASSPLADRGLDGYTF. The CDR3 DNA reads TGCGCCAGCAGCCCGCTAGCGGACAGGGGGCTAGATGGCTACACCTTC.

The chain employs TRBV6-5 and TRBJ2-4; 7 bases agree with TRBD1. Germline V gives CDR1 MNHEY, CDR2 SVGAGI. The length of the CDR3 is 16 residues. V dropped 4 bases and J dropped 0; count of bases not matched to a gene: 6. The CDR3 coding sequence is TGTGCCAGCAGTTCCGGGACAGTTCTAGCCAAAAACATTCAGTACTTC. Residues: CASSSGTVLAKNIQYF.

This clone was seen just once. This sequence joins TRBV5-4 and TRBJ1-2, with 7 bases aligning to TRBD1. The CDR3 has 12 residues. J lost 4 bases, V lost 5 bases, and 2 bases had no gene match. Germline-derived CDR1 and CDR2 are SGHNT and YYREEE (reference sequence). CDR3 loop: CASRRDSYGYTF. The CDR3 bases are TGTGCCAGCAGGCGGGACAGCTATGGCTACACCTTC.

This rearrangement joins TRBV2 to TRBJ2-2; 7 bases line up with TRBD1. The J segment lost 5 bases and the V segment lost 5 bases, leaving 5 bases of the junction unmatched. Germline V gene lookup returns CDR1 SNHLY and CDR2 FYNNEI. There are 14 residues in the CDR3. The CDR3 DNA reads as TGTGCCAGCAGTCAGGACAGGCCGACCGGGGAGCTGTTTTTT. Translated, it gives CASSQDRPTGELFF. Variable domain in full (rest from reference TRBV2 and TRBJ2-2): EPEVTQTPSHQVTQMGQEVILRCVPISNHLYFYWYRQILGQKVEFLVSFYNNEISEKSEIFDDQFSVERPDGSNFTLKIRSTKLEDSAMYFCASSQDRPTGELFFGEGSRLTVL.

The chain carries TRBV7-3 and TRBJ2-2; D is undetermined. V lost 4 bases and J lost 2, with 8 bases in between. Germline lookup yields CDR1 SGHTA and CDR2 FQGTGA. CDR3 length: 14 residues. CDR3 bases: TGTGCCAGCAGCTCTCTGCTTAACACCGGGGAGCTGTTTTTT. Translated, it gives CASSSLLNTGELFF.

The chain recombines TRBV5-6 with TRBJ1-2; tentative D call: TRBD1 (5 bases). V was clipped by 0 bases and J by 2 bases, with 5 bases between them. Per the germline V gene, CDR1 is SGHDT and CDR2 is YYEEEE. The CDR3 is 13 residues long. CDR3 DNA: TGTGCCAGCAGCTTGGCAGGGAACTATGGCTACACCTTC. Translated, it gives CASSLAGNYGYTF.

V gene TRBV7-4 combines with J gene TRBJ2-1; TRBD2 agrees at 8 bases. The CDR3 is 15 residues long. Germline V gene sequence: CDR1 SGHVT, CDR2 SQSDAQ. Trimming cost V 3 bases and J 0 bases; bases outside gene matches: 1. Here the CDR3 reads CASSFGRASYNEQFF. The CDR3, as DNA: TGTGCCAGCAGCTTCGGGAGGGCCTCCTACAATGAGCAGTTCTTC.

The table lists this clone with a few counts. The chain couples TRBV11-2 to TRBJ2-5; TRBD2 matches at 7 bases. The ends lost 5 bases at V and 1 base at J; junction bases unmatched: 7. The germline V gene encodes CDR1 SGHAT and CDR2 FQNNGV. The CDR3 is 15 residues long. The CDR3 DNA reads TGTGCCAGCAGCCCCAGCGGGGCCGTCCAAGAGACCCAGTACTTC. Its translation is CASSPSGAVQETQYF.

This clone was counted only a few times. The rearrangement joins TRBV7-9 to TRBJ2-7, with D possibly TRBD2 on 6 matching bases. From germline, CDR1 is SEHNR and CDR2 FQNEAQ (reference sequence). Between the trimmed V and J ends, which lost 5 bases and 6 bases, there was a span of 20 bases. The CDR3 loop spans 15 amino acids. The CDR3 sequence: CASSEAGLGGSEQYF. The CDR3 DNA reads TGTGCCAGCAGCGAAGCGGGCCTCGGGGGATCCGAGCAGTACTTC.